The rows below give T cell receptor beta chains drawn from one sample of a study of OX40 agonist ivuxolimab in advanced cancers. Measured with immunoSEQ multiplex PCR; TCRdb has only the in-frame clones, and not every one. The sample has more than 45,000 clones; roughly nine tenths are singletons. The specimen was CD4+ or CD8+ T cells sorted from blood, collected in a trial of the OX40 agonist ivuxolimab. The receptors originated from an adult with an advanced solid tumor such as melanoma, head and neck, liver or kidney cancer. CDR3s include the opening cysteine and the closing phenylalanine or tryptophan. Each record gives: CDR3 DNA, CDR3 protein, clone size, V gene, D gene, J gene. The D gene is left open where the match is weak. Some rows have no size entry. The others give once, few or many, or a class for an expanded clone.

TGTGCCAGCAGTTTACTGAGACTGAACTATGGCTACACCTTC | CASSLLRLNYGYTF | . | TRBV28 | . | TRBJ1-2
TGTGCCAGCAGCCAAAGAACCGCTAGCGGGAGGGCCGGCCCCAATGAGCAGTTCTTC | CASSQRTASGRAGPNEQFF | . | TRBV4-2 | TRBD2 | TRBJ2-1
TGTGCCAGCAGCTTAGTGGCAGGGGGCGTCGATGAGCAGTTCTTC | CASSLVAGGVDEQFF | once | TRBV7-9 | TRBD1 | TRBJ2-1
TGTGCCAGCAGTGCCAATAGCGGGCGGAACTACAATGAGCAGTTCTTC | CASSANSGRNYNEQFF | . | TRBV25-1 | TRBD2 | TRBJ2-1
TGTGCGGGCGGGGGCGGGGACGATTTGACTGAAGCTTTCTTT | CAGGGGDDLTEAFF | . | TRBV30 | . | TRBJ1-1
TGCGCCAGCAGCCCGGGGGTAGCGGGGACTTCAGATACGCAGTATTTT | CASSPGVAGTSDTQYF | . | TRBV4-3 | TRBD2 | TRBJ2-3
TGTGCCAGCACCGGGACTAGCGGCTACGAGCAGTACTTC | CASTGTSGYEQYF | many | TRBV2 | TRBD2 | TRBJ2-7
TGTGCCAGCAGTTACTGGGGTGGGGGGACTGAGCAGTTCTTC | CASSYWGGGTEQFF | . | TRBV6-6 | . | TRBJ2-1
TGTGCCAGCAGCCCAACGTGGGGAGAGAACACTGAAGCTTTCTTT | CASSPTWGENTEAFF | . | TRBV11-1 | . | TRBJ1-1
TGTGCCAGCAGCGTTAACATTGACTATGGCTACACCTTC | CASSVNIDYGYTF | . | TRBV7-9 | . | TRBJ1-2
TGTGCCAGCAGCTTAGGGACTAGCTCTAGCTCCTACGAGCAGTACTTC | CASSLGTSSSSYEQYF | . | TRBV7-6 | TRBD2 | TRBJ2-7
TGCGCCAGCAGCCTAGCGGGAGTTAATGAGCAGTTCTTC | CASSLAGVNEQFF | . | TRBV10-2 | TRBD2 | TRBJ2-1
TGTGCCAGCAGTTTTTCCCCCAATCAGCCCCAGCATTTT | CASSFSPNQPQHF | few | TRBV27 | . | TRBJ1-5
TGTGCCAGCAGTTTACTTACAGGGAGGACTGAAGCTTTCTTT | CASSLLTGRTEAFF | . | TRBV28 | . | TRBJ1-1
TGTGCCAGCACCACGAGGGTTGATACGCAGTATTTT | CASTTRVDTQYF | . | TRBV28 | . | TRBJ2-3
TGTGCCAGCAGCGCAGGTAGCGGGAGCACAGATACGCAGTATTTT | CASSAGSGSTDTQYF | . | TRBV11-3 | TRBD2 | TRBJ2-3
TGTGCCAGCAGCTTTCGAGGGCCCCCAGATACGCAGTATTTT | CASSFRGPPDTQYF | . | TRBV7-3 | . | TRBJ2-3
TGTGCCAGCAGTGAATGGGGAGAGGCGCAGTATTTT | CASSEWGEAQYF | . | TRBV25-1 | . | TRBJ2-3
TGTGCCAGCAGCGGGGGGGTCGACAGGGATGGAAACACCATATATTTT | CASSGGVDRDGNTIYF | . | TRBV13 | TRBD1 | TRBJ1-3
TGCAGCGTTGAACGGGGGACAGGAAACACTGAAGCTTTCTTT | CSVERGTGNTEAFF | . | TRBV29-1 | TRBD1 | TRBJ1-1
TGCGCCAGCAGCCAAGCCGAGGGCAGAGTGAACACTGAAGCTTTCTTT | CASSQAEGRVNTEAFF | few | TRBV4-1 | . | TRBJ1-1
TGTGCCAGCAGCTTAGGGACTGCAACTTTCTGCACCTTC | CASSLGTATFCTF | . | TRBV11-1 | . | TRBJ1-2
TGTGCCAGCAGCTTAGTAACCATCCAAGAGACCCAGTACTTC | CASSLVTIQETQYF | . | TRBV7-9 | . | TRBJ2-5
TGTGCCAGCAGCCCGGGACAGTGGGGGGAAAAACTGTTTTTT | CASSPGQWGEKLFF | . | TRBV28 | TRBD1 | TRBJ1-4
TGTGCCAGCAGTTTAACGCCGGGACATAGCTACAATGAGCAGTTCTTC | CASSLTPGHSYNEQFF | . | TRBV27 | . | TRBJ2-1
TGTGCCAGTACCCAACTCGGGGGGACAGAACAAGAGACCCAGTACTTC | CASTQLGGTEQETQYF | . | TRBV19 | . | TRBJ2-5
TGTGCCAGCAGCTTAGGGGGGACAGGGGACTACGAGCAGTACTTC | CASSLGGTGDYEQYF | . | TRBV13 | TRBD1 | TRBJ2-7